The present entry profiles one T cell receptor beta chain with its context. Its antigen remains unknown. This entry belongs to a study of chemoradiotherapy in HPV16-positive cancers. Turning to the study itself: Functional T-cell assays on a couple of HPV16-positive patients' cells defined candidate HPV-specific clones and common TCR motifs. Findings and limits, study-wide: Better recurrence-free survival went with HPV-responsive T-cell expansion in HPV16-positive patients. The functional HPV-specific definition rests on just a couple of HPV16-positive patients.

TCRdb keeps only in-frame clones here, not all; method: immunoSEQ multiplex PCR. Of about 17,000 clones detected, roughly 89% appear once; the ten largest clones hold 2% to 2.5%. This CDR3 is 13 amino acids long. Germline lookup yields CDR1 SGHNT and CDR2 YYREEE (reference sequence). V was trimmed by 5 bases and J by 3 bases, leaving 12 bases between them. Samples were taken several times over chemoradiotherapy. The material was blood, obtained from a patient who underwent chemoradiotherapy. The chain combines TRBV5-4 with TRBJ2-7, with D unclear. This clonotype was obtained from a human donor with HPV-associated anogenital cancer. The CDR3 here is CASSDLGSYEQYF. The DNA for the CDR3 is TGTGCCAGCAGTGATTTAGGAAGCTACGAGCAGTACTTC.